These T cell receptor beta chains were read from a single sample in a study of cytomegalovirus exposure and HLA in healthy donors. Some clones are missing from TCRdb's copy, which holds only in-frame ones; the method was immunoSEQ multiplex PCR. The sample records 150,000 or so clones, 64% being singletons. Sequenced material: PBMCs. These receptor sequences come from a woman aged 25 to 39 in good health and CMV-seropositive. CDR3s include the opening cysteine and the closing phenylalanine or tryptophan. The D gene is left open where the match is weak. Expanded clones get a size class; other rows say once, few or many, or leave the size out.

V gene	D gene	clone size	J gene	CDR3 DNA	CDR3 protein
TRBV7-6	TRBD1	-	TRBJ2-2	TGTGCCAGCAGCTTAAGTCCGCCAGGGGGAAACACCGGGGAGCTGTTTTTT	CASSLSPPGGNTGELFF
TRBV13	TRBD1	once	TRBJ2-7	TGTGCCAGCAGCTTAGGGGACAGGGTAGACTACGAGCAGTACTTC	CASSLGDRVDYEQYF
TRBV5-1	-	-	TRBJ1-6	TGCGCCAGCAGCTTGGCCGCCAGTTATAATTCACCCCTCCACTTT	CASSLAASYNSPLHF
TRBV4-2	TRBD2	-	TRBJ2-5	TGTGCCAGCAGCCAACAGACTAGCGGGGGGGAGACCCAGTACTTC	CASSQQTSGGETQYF
TRBV9	TRBD1	-	TRBJ2-7	TGTGCCAGCAGCGTAGAGGGGACAGGGGTCTACGAGCAGTACTTC	CASSVEGTGVYEQYF
TRBV10-2	TRBD1	-	TRBJ1-4	TGCGCCAGCAGTGGTTGGACAGGGCGTTTGGAAAAACTGTTTTTT	CASSGWTGRLEKLFF
TRBV6-1	TRBD1	-	TRBJ2-7	TGTGCCAGTAGGAGGACAGGGGTCGACGAGCAGTACTTC	CASRRTGVDEQYF
TRBV4-1	-	-	TRBJ1-2	TGCGCCAGCAGCCAAGATCGGAGACAGCGCCTTAACTATGGCTACACCTTC	CASSQDRRQRLNYGYTF
TRBV5-4	-	-	TRBJ2-2	TGTGCCAGCAGCTTAGATAGCCAGCAAATCGCGAACACCGGGGAGCTGTTTTTT	CASSLDSQQIANTGELFF
TRBV2	TRBD2	-	TRBJ2-7	TGTGCCAGCGGGACTAGCAGATACGAGCAGTACTTC	CASGTSRYEQYF
TRBV13	-	-	TRBJ1-1	TGTGCCAGCAGTAGGGACATGAACACTGAAGCTTTCTTT	CASSRDMNTEAFF
TRBV4-3	-	-	TRBJ2-7	TGCGCCAGCAGCCAAGGCCGTCACAGCTCCTACGAGCAGTACTTC	CASSQGRHSSYEQYF
TRBV30	-	-	TRBJ1-3	TGTGCCTGGCGAACTTCTCGCTCTGGAAACACCATATATTTT	CAWRTSRSGNTIYF
TRBV9	TRBD2	-	TRBJ2-7	TGTGCCAGCAGCGCAACTAGCGGGAGCTCCTACGAGCAGTACTTC	CASSATSGSSYEQYF
TRBV6-6	-	-	TRBJ1-2	TGTGCCAGCAAACGGGATCTGGGCTATGGCTACACCTTC	CASKRDLGYGYTF
TRBV20-1	-	few	TRBJ2-3	TGCAGTGCTAAAAGACATGATACGCAGTATTTT	CSAKRHDTQYF
TRBV28	-	-	TRBJ2-3	TGTGCCAGCGGTACAACTAGGGCGCAGTATTTT	CASGTTRAQYF
TRBV28	TRBD2	-	TRBJ2-5	TGTGCCAGCAGTTTCTCCACTAGCGGGACCGAGACCCAGTACTTC	CASSFSTSGTETQYF
TRBV30	-	few	TRBJ1-4	TGTGCCTGGAGTGGCCCTGATGGTTTCCTAAATGAAAAACTGTTTTTT	CAWSGPDGFLNEKLFF
TRBV7-6	-	-	TRBJ1-3	TGTGCCAGCAGCGTCGCCTACAGGGCTGGAAACACCATATATTTT	CASSVAYRAGNTIYF
TRBV19	TRBD2	many	TRBJ2-7	TGTGCCAGTAGTGTTAGCGGGGGCACCTACGAGCAGTACTTC	CASSVSGGTYEQYF
TRBV30	-	-	TRBJ1-2	TGTGCCTGGTGGATGGGAGGTGGCTACACCTTC	CAWWMGGGYTF
TRBV5-1	-	-	TRBJ2-6	TGCGCCAGCAGATCGACAGGCCTACCTGGGGCCAACGTCCTGACTTTC	CASRSTGLPGANVLTF